This T cell receptor beta chain was sequenced during a study of T cell repertoires in cytomegalovirus infection. Whole-study results and caveats: The response measured ex vivo was dominated by TCR beta clonotypes (HLA-C-restricted and CMV-specific).

A note on this clonotype: Its antigen is unknown.

The length of the CDR3 is 13 residues. Trimming removed 7 bases from V and 8 bases from J, with 15 bases in between. TCRdb ran MiXCR on the reads and lists one entry per CDR3 protein. The data hold about 180,000 distinct CDR3 sequences, with roughly 17% observed a single time. The specimen sequenced was CD8+ T cells from PBMCs. The TCR originated in a human donor in good health (CMV status not recorded). Some clones in this sample may be carry-over from other donors' samples. The chain links TRBV12-3 or TRBV12-4 to TRBJ2-1, with D possibly being TRBD2 (5 bases). The CDR3 nucleotides are TGTGCCAGCATTGGGAGTCTGAGCGATGAGCAGTTCTTC. Residues: CASIGSLSDEQFF.